The 21 T cell receptor beta chains listed next were all sequenced from one sample in a study of blood T cell repertoires in COVID-19. TCRdb's copy holds only in-frame clones and misses some; the assay was immunoSEQ multiplex PCR. The data contain 150,000 to 200,000 clones, about 83% of them seen just once; the ten biggest clones take up around 5%. Specimen: peripheral blood. These receptors all come from a human donor in a cohort sampled during active COVID-19.

V and J are TRBV6-5 and TRBJ2-7, with a tentative D call TRBD2 (5 bases). The CDR3 spans 15 residues. The germline V gene encodes CDR1 MNHEY and CDR2 SVGAGI. The ends were cut back, 6 bases at V and 0 bases at J, with 15 bases in the middle. CDR3 sequence (DNA): TGTGCCAGCAGGTCTAAGCGAGGGAGCTCCTACGAGCAGTACTTC. This sequence encodes CASRSKRGSSYEQYF.

The chain couples TRBV19 to TRBJ2-6; TRBD1 matches at 10 bases. The length of the CDR3 is 19 residues. Germline CDR1 reads LNHDA; CDR2 reads SQIVND (reference sequence). The V gene end was trimmed by 6 bases and the J gene end by 0 bases; junction bases not matched to a gene: 11. CDR3 sequence reads: CASRKTGTGAASGANVLTF. The CDR3 nucleotides read TGTGCCAGTAGGAAGACGGGGACAGGGGCGGCCTCTGGGGCCAACGTCCTGACTTTC.

In DNA form, the CDR3 reads TGTGCCAGCAGCTTAGCGGAAGGGGGGGGGAGGCAGCCCCAGCATTTT. It translates to CASSLAEGGGRQPQHF. This chain uses TRBV7-9 with TRBJ1-5, with D perhaps TRBD1 (6 bases). Germline values: CDR1 SEHNR, CDR2 FQNEAQ (reference sequence). Trimming took 0 bases from V and 7 from J, leaving 16 bases between them. There are 16 residues in the CDR3.

The rearrangement links TRBV12-3 or TRBV12-4 to TRBJ1-6; D is uncertain. This CDR3 region has 13 residues. Trimming stripped 2 bases from V and 7 bases from J, with 6 bases between. CDR3 residues: CASSLTVNSPLHF. CDR3 DNA: TGTGCCAGCAGTTTAACAGTAAATTCACCCCTCCACTTT.

This clone was picked up a small number of times. The chain recombines TRBV3-1 (or the pseudogene TRBV3-2) with TRBJ1-2; TRBD1 matches at 8 bases. This CDR3 has 15 amino acids. Germline-derived CDR1 and CDR2 are LGHDT and YNNKEL (reference sequence). Trimming cost V 2 bases and J 4 bases; bases outside gene matches: 6. The CDR3 bases are TGTGCCAGCAGCCAACAACCGACAGGGGTCTATGGCTACACCTTC. It specifies CASSQQPTGVYGYTF.

The chain is built from TRBV27 and TRBJ1-6; the D gene is possibly TRBD1 (6 bases). The CDR3 extends over 15 amino acids. The V gene's germline CDR1 is MNHEY and CDR2 SMNVEV (reference sequence). V was cut by 2 bases and J by 5 bases, with 10 bases left in between. CDR3 DNA: TGTGCCAGCAGTTTAAGGGGGATTAATAATTCACCCCTCCACTTT. Translation gives CASSLRGINNSPLHF.

The rearrangement joins TRBV7-6 to TRBJ2-3, with 11 bases that match TRBD2. CDR3 length: 15 residues. V gave up 5 bases and J gave up 5 bases; unmatched junction bases: 6. Per germline, CDR1 SGHVS and CDR2 FNYEAQ. The CDR3 reads CASSGIAGGQDTQYF. CDR3 DNA sequence: TGTGCCAGCAGCGGAATAGCGGGGGGGCAAGATACGCAGTATTTT.

CDR3 in DNA: TGTGCCTGGAGAACAGGGGCCACGAGTTCCTACTATGGCTACACCTTC. It translates to CAWRTGATSSYYGYTF. V usage is TRBV30 and J usage is TRBJ1-2; 7 bases are a match to TRBD1. This CDR3 comprises 16 residues. J was trimmed by 3 bases and V by 3 bases; bases with no gene match: 13. CDR1 and CDR2 (germline): GTSNPN, SVGIG (reference sequence).

This sequence joins TRBV4-3 and TRBJ1-1; D call uncertain. V shed 1 base and J shed 3 bases, with 3 bases lying between them. Germline V CDR1 and CDR2: LGHNA, YSLEER. The CDR3 covers 12 residues. The CDR3 DNA reads as TGCGCCAGCAGCCAAGCCGACACTGAAGCTTTCTTT. Its protein is CASSQADTEAFF.

Comment on this clone: Other DNA sequences in the sample encode the same CDR3. This chain uses TRBV11-3 with TRBJ2-7, with D possibly being TRBD2 (5 bases). V lost 0 bases and J lost 2, with 8 bases in between. The length of the CDR3 is 14 residues. CDR1 and CDR2 (germline): SGHNT, YENEEA. The CDR3 DNA reads TGTGCCAGCAGCTTAGATCCCGGGACCTACGAGCAGTACTTC. Amino acid sequence: CASSLDPGTYEQYF.

The chain joins TRBV28 to TRBJ1-1; tentative D call: TRBD1 (5 bases). The ends were cut back, 3 bases at V and 1 base at J, with 12 bases in the middle. The CDR3 consists of 15 residues. From germline, CDR1 is MDHEN and CDR2 SYDVKM. CDR3 residues: CASSLPTGGNTEAFF. The CDR3 DNA is TGTGCCAGCAGTTTGCCCACGGGGGGGAACACTGAAGCTTTCTTT. Filled out from reference TRBV28 and TRBJ1-1, the complete variable domain reads DVKVTQSSRYLVKRTGEKVFLECVQDMDHENMFWYRQDPGLGLRLIYFSYDVKMKEKGDIPEGYSVSREKKERFSLILESASTNQTSMYLCASSLPTGGNTEAFFGQGTRLTVV.

The chain uses TRBV28 and TRBJ1-3; possibly TRBD1 for D (6 bases). Germline CDR1 MDHEN, CDR2 SYDVKM. The CDR3 spans 14 residues. Trimming removed 1 base at V and 3 bases at J, with 7 bases between. As DNA, the CDR3 is TGTGCCAGCAGTTTATCCAGGGGTGGAAACACCATATATTTT. This gives the protein CASSLSRGGNTIYF.

The chain links TRBV7-8 to TRBJ1-4, with no clear D. The CDR3 is 15 amino acids. V shed 1 base and J shed 4 bases, with 10 bases lying between them. CDR1 and CDR2 (germline): SGHVS, FQNEAQ. For the CDR3, the DNA is TGTGCCAGCAGCTTAGGTACAGCCGTTAATGAAAAACTGTTTTTT. Its protein is CASSLGTAVNEKLFF. Full variable domain (outside the CDR3, taken from reference TRBV7-8 and TRBJ1-4): GAGVSQSPRYKVAKRGQDVALRCDPISGHVSLFWYQQALGQGPEFLTYFQNEAQLDKSGLPSDRFFAERPEGSVSTLKIQRTQQEDSAVYLCASSLGTAVNEKLFFGSGTQLSVL.

This clone appeared a few times. DNA for the CDR3: TGTGCCAGCAGCGGGATTGGGCTAGCGGGAGTTCACGGAAATGAGCAGTTCTTC. Its protein is CASSGIGLAGVHGNEQFF. This chain connects TRBV7-9 to TRBJ2-1; 10 bases are shared with TRBD2. V was pared by 5 bases and J by 7 bases, with 17 bases of the junction left unmatched. This CDR3 region has 18 residues. The germline gives CDR1 SEHNR, CDR2 FQNEAQ (reference sequence).

The J gene is TRBJ2-5, the V gene TRBV7-3; D perhaps matches TRBD1 (5 bases). Germline CDR1 is SGHTA and CDR2 is FQGTGA. The CDR3 consists of 14 residues. Trimming shortened V by 1 base and J by 5 bases, and 11 bases separated the two germline ends. CDR3: CASSLRGVGETQYF. The CDR3 region has the DNA TGTGCCAGCAGCTTAAGGGGCGTTGGGGAGACCCAGTACTTC. Complete variable domain (other parts from reference TRBV7-3 and TRBJ2-5): GAGVSQTPSNKVTEKGKYVELRCDPISGHTALYWYRQSLGQGPEFLIYFQGTGAADDSGLPNDRFFAVRPEGSVSTLKIQRTERGDSAVYLCASSLRGVGETQYFGPGTRLLVL.

V is TRBV28 and J is TRBJ1-2; 7 bases map to TRBD1. CDR3 size: 16 residues. CDR1 and CDR2 from the germline V gene are MDHEN and SYDVKM. J lost 4 bases, V lost 7 bases, and 15 bases had no gene match. In DNA form, the CDR3 reads TGTGCCAGCACCACCCGGACAGGCACCCTGATCTATGGCTACACCTTC. It encodes CASTTRTGTLIYGYTF.

This clone was detected only once. The V call is TRBV5-5, the J call TRBJ1-6; TRBD1 agrees at 8 bases. Trimming at V came to 0 bases and at J to 7 bases, leaving 9 bases not matched to a gene. Germline CDR1 is SGHKS and CDR2 is YYEKEE (reference sequence). There are 17 residues in the CDR3. The CDR3 DNA sequence: TGTGCCAGCAGCTTGGGTGACAGGGGTTTAAACAATTCACCCCTCCACTTT. Protein product: CASSLGDRGLNNSPLHF.

V usage is TRBV29-1 and J usage is TRBJ1-2; a weak D match, TRBD1 (5 bases). V was clipped by 4 bases and J by 8 bases, with 14 bases between them. The CDR3 spans 12 residues. Germline CDR1 SQVTM, CDR2 ANQGSEA. Written as DNA, the CDR3 is TGCAGCGTTGCAGGCAGGGAATACGGCTACACCTTC. Translated: CSVAGREYGYTF.

The J gene is TRBJ1-5, the V gene TRBV4-1, with 11 positions matching TRBD1. In germline, CDR1 is MGHRA, CDR2 YSYEKL. The CDR3 loop spans 18 amino acids. V shed 0 bases, J shed 4 bases, and the junction held 8 bases outside the gene matches. CDR3 DNA: TGCGCCAGCAGCCAAGAGCGCCTGGGGACAGGGGGAAATCAGCCCCAGCATTTT. Translating gives CASSQERLGTGGNQPQHF.

V gene TRBV5-1 combines with J gene TRBJ2-5, with TRBD1 matching over 9 bases. In germline, CDR1 is SGHRS, CDR2 YFSETQ. CDR3 size: 13 residues. J gave up 5 bases and V 5 bases, and 4 bases lay outside the gene matches. CDR3: CASRGTGIETQYF. The DNA of the CDR3 is TGCGCCAGCAGAGGGACAGGGATTGAGACCCAGTACTTC.

The genes are TRBV4-3 and TRBJ2-7; possible D gene TRBD1, 6 bases. V lost 3 bases and J 6 bases, leaving 12 bases between the germline ends. The CDR3 totals 13 residues. The germline gives CDR1 LGHNA, CDR2 YSLEER. As DNA, the CDR3 is TGCGCCAGCAGCCATATACAGGGCTCCGAGCAGTACTTC. Its translation is CASSHIQGSEQYF.